This TCR beta chain was documented in a study of blood T cell repertoires in COVID-19. Looking at the study overall: Donors in the United States, Italy and Spain gave samples during acute or convalescent COVID-19. PBMCs, B-cell-depleted T cells, or T cells provided the cDNA or gDNA that made up the material.

The CDR3 extends over 14 amino acids. The germline V gene has CDR1 MNHEY and CDR2 SVGAGI. J was trimmed by 3 bases and V by 5 bases; bases with no gene match: 6. In the authors' workflow: Reference gene primers were amplified, and this amplification served to estimate nucleated cell counts. Produced via immunoSEQ multiplex PCR; TCRdb's table is partial and in-frame only. The D gene and trimming were derived from the DNA, and the V and J assignments and clone size from that table. This table holds 100,000 to 150,000 clones, around 88% found once. The TCR comes from a man between 50 and 59 years old with acute or convalescent COVID-19. The gene calls are TRBV6-5 and TRBJ1-2; 7 nucleotides line up with TRBD1. Sequenced input: peripheral blood. The CDR3 coding sequence is TGTGCCAGCAGTCGAGGGGGCGACGACTATGGCTACACCTTC. This gives the protein CASSRGGDDYGYTF.